One sample yielded the 8 T cell receptor beta chains listed below, sequenced in a study of regulatory T cells in long-lasting Graves disease. Sample time point: newly diagnosed GD, antithyroid drugs for less than 3 months. There was RNA extracted from PBMCs, and the TCR library was made from it. CDR3-region Arm-PCR and iRepertoire HTBI primers produced the TCR beta libraries. TCRdb passed the multiplex PCR reads through MiXCR, listing each CDR3 protein once. Altogether about 210,000 distinct CDR3 sequences are present, roughly 18% being singletons, with the ten largest covering roughly 12%. The same specimen was also included in a second study, on T cells in Graves' hyperthyroidism and ophthalmopathy.

The material sequenced was peripheral blood mononuclear cells (PBMCs), taken at new diagnosis, from a patient treated with antithyroid drugs. The receptors shown here come from a young woman with Graves disease.

This clonotype was found many times. The CDR3 nucleotides read TGCAGCGTTGAGTCCGGATTCTCTGGAAACACCATATATTTT. This codes for CSVESGFSGNTIYF. This chain joins TRBV29-1 and TRBJ1-3, with D hard to call. The CDR3 spans 14 residues. CDR1 and CDR2 from the germline V gene are SQVTM and ANQGSEA. Trimming cost V 3 bases and J 0 bases, with 9 bases left between them.

The sample holds many counts of this clonotype. V gene TRBV19 combines with J gene TRBJ1-3; no firm D call. Between the trimmed V and J ends, which lost 7 bases and 0 bases, there was a span of 13 bases. The CDR3 consists of 15 residues. Germline V lookup: CDR1 LNHDA, CDR2 SQIVND (reference sequence). The CDR3 here is CASTQGIFSGNTIYF. The DNA of the CDR3 is TGTGCCAGTACCCAAGGGATCTTCTCTGGAAACACCATATATTTT.

This clonotype occurred many times. The chain combines TRBV2 with TRBJ2-1; either TRBD1 or TRBD2 may supply D (6 bases each). Germline V gene sequence: CDR1 SNHLY, CDR2 FYNNEI. V lost 6 bases and J 6 bases, leaving 15 bases between the germline ends. The CDR3 runs to 14 residues. The CDR3, as DNA: TGTGCCAGCAGGTTAGACAAGGGGGGCAATGAGCAGTTCTTC. Protein: CASRLDKGGNEQFF.

This clonotype was detected ten times or more. This sequence joins TRBV12-3 or TRBV12-4 and TRBJ2-1, with 8 positions matching TRBD2. CDR3 size: 17 residues. The trim removed 3 bases at V and 0 bases at J, leaving 7 bases unmatched. The CDR3: CASSFSGGGSSYNEQFF. CDR3 DNA: TGTGCCAGCAGTTTCTCCGGGGGGGGTAGCTCCTACAATGAGCAGTTCTTC.

The J gene is TRBJ1-5, the V gene TRBV7-9, with D maybe TRBD1 (5 bases). Germline V gene data show CDR1 as SEHNR and CDR2 as FQNEAQ (reference sequence). The V gene lost 6 bases and the J gene lost 5 bases, with 11 bases spanning the gap. CDR3 length: 13 residues. The CDR3 loop reads CASRVGEDQPQHF. The CDR3 DNA follows: TGTGCCAGCAGGGTGGGGGAGGATCAGCCCCAGCATTTT.

Comments on this clonotype: This may be a read error: a much more frequent sequence differs by one nucleotide. Given the absence of the conserved phenylalanine or tryptophan at the CDR3 end, a read error is likely. The rearrangement links TRBV15 to TRBJ1-2; maybe TRBD1 (6 bases). The CDR3 extends over 13 amino acids. The germline V gene has CDR1 LNHNV and CDR2 YYDKDF (reference sequence). V lost 3 bases and J lost 6, with 11 bases in between. The CDR3 here is CATSSRTAHGYTI. The CDR3 coding sequence is TGTGCCACCAGCAGCCGGACAGCCCATGGCTACACCATC.

This clonotype has a count of ten or more. The rearrangement links TRBV14 to TRBJ1-4; 8 bases are a match to TRBD1. The CDR3 contains 15 residues. The trim removed 3 bases at V and 7 bases at J, leaving 7 bases unmatched. CDR1 is SGHDN and CDR2 is FVKESK in the germline V gene. The CDR3 reads CASSHLQGGGEKLFF. DNA of the CDR3: TGTGCCAGCAGCCACTTACAGGGGGGAGGTGAAAAACTGTTTTTT.

This clonotype was seen ten or more times. The chain links TRBV13 to TRBJ2-1, with 8 bases identical to TRBD1. Germline loops: CDR1 PRHDT, CDR2 FYEKMQ (reference sequence). The V segment lost 2 bases and the J segment 2 bases; nucleotides outside the gene matches: 11. The CDR3 loop spans 18 amino acids. The CDR3 DNA sequence: TGTGCCAGCAGCTTACTCGACCGGGACAGGAACCCCTACAATGAGCAGTTCTTC. Protein product: CASSLLDRDRNPYNEQFF.